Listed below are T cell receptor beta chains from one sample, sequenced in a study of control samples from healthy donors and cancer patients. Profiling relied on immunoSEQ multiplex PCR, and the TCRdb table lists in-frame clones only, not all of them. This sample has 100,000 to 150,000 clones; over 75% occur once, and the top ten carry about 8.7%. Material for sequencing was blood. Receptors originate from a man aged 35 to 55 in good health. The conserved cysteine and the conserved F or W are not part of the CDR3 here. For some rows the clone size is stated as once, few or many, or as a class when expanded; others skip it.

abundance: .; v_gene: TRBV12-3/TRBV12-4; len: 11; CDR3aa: ASSTFSTDTQY
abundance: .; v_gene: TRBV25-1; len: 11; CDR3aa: ASSVSGGGPQH
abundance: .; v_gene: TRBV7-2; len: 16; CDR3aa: ASSLSRRGVLFTGELF
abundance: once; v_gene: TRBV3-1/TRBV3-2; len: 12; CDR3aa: ASKHLGTGGGYT
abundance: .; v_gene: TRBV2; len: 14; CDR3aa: ASTRAQTGAKNIQY
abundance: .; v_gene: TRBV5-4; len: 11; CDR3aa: ASSLDPNTEAF
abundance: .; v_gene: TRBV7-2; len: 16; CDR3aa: ASSPVAPPGAGTDTQY
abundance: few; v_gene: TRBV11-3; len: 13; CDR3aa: ASSSRAGDGNTIY
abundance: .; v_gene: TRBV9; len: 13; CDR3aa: ASSVGRTARNEQF
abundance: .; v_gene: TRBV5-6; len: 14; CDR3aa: ASSLDPDSSGNTIY
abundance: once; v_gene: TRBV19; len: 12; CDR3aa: ASSIPGPRKPQH
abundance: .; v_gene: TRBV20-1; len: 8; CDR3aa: SAYKQGPF
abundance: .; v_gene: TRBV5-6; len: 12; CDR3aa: ASSQGQGYYTQY
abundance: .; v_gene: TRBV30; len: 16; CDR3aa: AWSPGGTGGRGENIQY
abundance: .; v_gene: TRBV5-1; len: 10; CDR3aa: ASSGGAYEQY
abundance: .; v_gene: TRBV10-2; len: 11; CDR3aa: ASGRTEYEKLF
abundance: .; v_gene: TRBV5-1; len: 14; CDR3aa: ASSLSGSGQGFGYT
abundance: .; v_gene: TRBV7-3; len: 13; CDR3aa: ASSSTGSSTGELF
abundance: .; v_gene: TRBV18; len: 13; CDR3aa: ASSSARGASYEQY
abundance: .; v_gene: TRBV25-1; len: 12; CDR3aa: ASRGPPQNTEAF